The sequence of this T cell receptor beta chain was determined in a study of T cell responses to AZD1222 COVID-19 vaccine. Across the whole study: Some second doses came at about 4 weeks and others at about 12 weeks; these were pooled. Study results and limitations: Without day 14 samples, only post-peak T cell repertoires were studied.

This clone was seen a single time. The antigen is undetermined. The V gene's germline CDR1 is MNHEY and CDR2 SVGAGI. V was pared by 0 bases and J by 2 bases, with 14 bases between. The CDR3 sequence is 16 residues long. The data were produced by immunoSEQ multiplex PCR, yet TCRdb's version contains in-frame clones alone and is incomplete. In the table there are tens of thousands of clones, about 72% of which are singletons. The V call is TRBV6-5, the J call TRBJ2-7; TRBD2 might be the D (7 bases). This clonotype originated in an adult in good health. The specimen comprised peripheral blood, sampled on day 0 of AZD1222 vaccination. For the CDR3, the DNA is TGTGCCAGCAGTTACTCGAACGGGGGGCAACCCTACGAGCAGTACTTC. Protein sequence: CASSYSNGGQPYEQYF.